Below are 17 T cell receptor beta chains sequenced from a single sample in a study of CD8+CD57+ T cells in acquired aplastic anemia. Genomic DNA provided the template from which TCR beta VDJ and CDR3 profiles were obtained. MiXCR was run by TCRdb on the reads, yielding one entry per CDR3 protein. The table has over 100,000 distinct CDR3 sequences, less than 45% seen once. The sequencing input was sorted CD4+, CD8+, or CD8+CD57+ T cells (not recorded which) from PBMCs. The receptor source for this set is a human donor in good health, serving as a control.

The rearrangement uses TRBV6-5 and TRBJ2-7; perhaps TRBD1 as D (6 bases). V was shortened by 4 bases and J by 11 bases, with 15 bases between the two germline ends. The CDR3 has 12 amino acids. CDR1 and CDR2 from the germline V gene are MNHEY and SVGAGI. CDR3: CASSSEGDPEYF. DNA for the CDR3: TGTGCCAGCAGTTCTGAGGGGGACCCTGAGTACTTC.

This clonotype was recorded many times. The chain combines TRBV6-1 with TRBJ1-2; D possibly corresponds to TRBD1 (5 bases). Germline lookup yields CDR1 MNHNS and CDR2 SASEGT. This CDR3 spans 15 amino acids. The V gene lost 2 bases and the J gene lost 5 bases, with 15 bases spanning the gap. CDR3 amino acids: CASSERAGPSYGYTF. In DNA form, the CDR3 reads TGTGCCAGCAGTGAACGGGCAGGGCCAAGTTATGGCTACACCTTC.

This clonotype occurred many times. CDR3 loop: CASTQIAGEDTQYF. Here the CDR3 DNA reads TGCGCCAGCACGCAGATAGCGGGAGAAGATACGCAGTATTTT. The chain carries TRBV5-1 and TRBJ2-3; 9 bases map to TRBD2. From germline, CDR1 is SGHRS and CDR2 YFSETQ. Unmatched junction bases numbered 7, after V lost 6 bases and J lost 5 bases. The CDR3 covers 14 residues.

This clonotype was seen a handful of times. A much larger clonotype is one base distant, so this may be a read error. The V gene is TRBV5-5, the J gene TRBJ1-2; TRBD1 agrees at 7 bases. Looked up from germline, CDR1 is SGHKS and CDR2 is YYEKEE (reference sequence). Losses at the gene ends were 4 bases for V and 4 bases for J; bases not matched to a gene: 10. This CDR3 has 15 amino acids. The CDR3 DNA reads TGTGCCAGCAGCCCGAGGACAGGTTATAGCTATGGCTACACCTTC. Translating gives CASSPRTGYSYGYTF.

This clonotype was seen a handful of times. The chain carries TRBV28 and TRBJ2-2; unclear D gene. This CDR3 region has 11 residues. The V gene lost 3 bases and the J gene lost 8 bases, with 4 bases spanning the gap. CDR1 is MDHEN and CDR2 is SYDVKM in the germline V gene. This chain's CDR3 is CASSFRGELFF. CDR3 nucleotides: TGTGCCAGCAGTTTTAGGGGGGAGCTGTTTTTT.

This clonotype was detected many times. The CDR3 DNA reads TGCAGTGCGACACTAGCGGGGGGGAAGAATACGCAGTATTTT. Translation: CSATLAGGKNTQYF. The chain uses TRBV20-1 and TRBJ2-3; 13 bases are shared with TRBD2. The CDR3 covers 14 residues. Germline CDR1 DFQATT, CDR2 SNEGSKA (reference sequence). Losses at the gene ends were 6 bases for V and 7 bases for J; bases not matched to a gene: 7.

This clonotype was recorded many times. The chain employs TRBV20-1 and TRBJ1-2; D is unclear. The CDR3 contains 12 residues. V shed 4 bases and J shed 0 bases, with 6 bases lying between them. In germline, CDR1 is DFQATT, CDR2 SNEGSKA (reference sequence). The DNA for the CDR3 is TGCAGTGCTACAGGCACTAACTATGGCTACACCTTC. It specifies CSATGTNYGYTF.

The V and J genes are TRBV19 and TRBJ2-3; the D is unclear. The CDR3 spans 13 residues. Germline V lookup: CDR1 LNHDA, CDR2 SQIVND (reference sequence). With 3 bases removed from V and 6 bases from J, the gap between germline ends came to 10 bases. CDR3 sequence: CASSIAFRDTQYF. CDR3 DNA sequence: TGTGCCAGTAGTATCGCCTTCCGGGATACGCAGTATTTT.

This clonotype appeared a single time. A clone one base away is much larger, so this may be a read error. The rearrangement links TRBV12-3 or TRBV12-4 to TRBJ1-4, with D hard to call. The CDR3 is 15 amino acids. The CDR3 sequence: CAGSWSPATNEKLFF. The CDR3 DNA sequence: TGTGCCGGCAGTTGGTCCCCAGCAACTAATGAAAAACTGTTTTTT.

The chain is built from TRBV29-1 and TRBJ2-5; 14 bases align to TRBD2. CDR1 and CDR2 from the germline V gene are SQVTM and ANQGSEA. V was clipped by 6 bases and J by 5 bases; unmatched bases: 11. The CDR3 is 16 residues long. CDR3 amino acids: CSVGLAGGGKGETQYF. CDR3 coding DNA: TGCAGCGTAGGACTAGCGGGAGGAGGGAAAGGGGAGACCCAGTACTTC.

The V gene is TRBV19, the J gene TRBJ1-5, with D hard to call. Trimming shortened V by 3 bases and J by 4 bases, and 10 bases separated the two germline ends. CDR3 length: 14 residues. Germline CDR1 LNHDA, CDR2 SQIVND (reference sequence). CDR3 DNA sequence: TGTGCCAGTAGTATTACAGCTCTAAATCAGCCCCAGCATTTT. Translating gives CASSITALNQPQHF.

The chain links TRBV19 to TRBJ2-3; 7 bases map to TRBD1. V lost 5 bases to trimming and J lost 3 bases; unmatched junction nucleotides: 8. CDR3 length: 15 residues. Germline CDR1 is LNHDA and CDR2 is SQIVND (reference sequence). Here the CDR3 DNA reads TGTGCCAGTAGTGAGACAGGGCCGGGTACAGATACGCAGTATTTT. Encoded protein: CASSETGPGTDTQYF.

This clonotype occurred many times. The chain couples TRBV7-8 to TRBJ2-3, with D perhaps TRBD1 or TRBD2 (5 bases each). V lost 3 bases, J lost 3 bases, and 7 bases lay in between. Germline values: CDR1 SGHVS, CDR2 FQNEAQ. This CDR3 is built from 13 residues. This CDR3 is CASSLGVTDTQYF. DNA for the CDR3: TGTGCCAGCAGCTTGGGGGTTACAGATACGCAGTATTTT.

This clonotype was seen ten or more times. The rearrangement links TRBV10-3 to TRBJ2-7, with 10 bases lining up with TRBD1. The CDR3 is 14 amino acids. The V segment lost 8 bases and the J segment 4 bases; nucleotides outside the gene matches: 8. Germline V lookup: CDR1 ENHRY, CDR2 SYGVKD. CDR3 amino acids: CAIAEGTGAYEQYF. The CDR3, as DNA: TGTGCCATCGCTGAAGGGACAGGGGCGTACGAGCAGTACTTC.

The CDR3 is CATSDSPGQGTSSYEQYV. Here the CDR3 DNA reads TGTGCCACCAGTGATTCGCCCGGACAGGGCACGAGCTCCTACGAGCAGTACGTC. The rearrangement joins TRBV24-1 to TRBJ2-7; TRBD1 aligns across 8 bases. Germline lookup yields CDR1 KGHDR and CDR2 SFDVKD. CDR3 length: 18 residues. After removal of 2 bases from V and 0 bases from J, the junction contained 11 bases not matched to a gene.

This clonotype showed up just a few times. At one of its ends the junction is not consistent with the germline gene, which may arise from a read error. The chain has TRBV2 and TRBJ1-1; no clear D. The CDR3 sequence is 12 residues long. Germline CDR1 reads SNHLY; CDR2 reads FYNNEI. CDR3 DNA sequence: TGTGCCAGCAGAAGTTTCCTAGGGAGAGCTATCTTT. This gives the protein CASRSFLGRAIF.

This clonotype was detected many times. The chain carries TRBV24-1 and TRBJ1-2; no clear D. V was cut by 0 bases and J by 4 bases, with 17 bases left in between. The length of the CDR3 is 17 residues. Germline values: CDR1 KGHDR, CDR2 SFDVKD. CDR3 residues: CATSDLRYRLLTYGYTF. The CDR3 nucleotides read TGTGCCACCAGTGATTTGAGGTATAGATTATTGACCTATGGCTACACCTTC.